This TCR beta chain derives from a study of human T cells and chemical hapten exposure. Whole-study context: Patients got weekly scalp diphenylcyclopropenone doses over the approximately 24-week study.

The study's findings and limits: Patch test score tracked positively with PT1 expanded TCR counts. After DPC sensitization, TCRs above 1 in 1000 frequency showed no change.

About this clonotype: The antigen is undetermined.

MiXCR, applied by TCRdb to the RACE reads, yields one record per CDR3 protein. The table lists some 330,000 distinct CDR3 sequences, 5% to 6.5% of them singletons. Unmatched junction bases numbered 15, after V lost 5 bases and J lost 6 bases. The CDR3 contains 17 residues. Germline CDR1 SEHNR, CDR2 FQNEAQ (reference sequence). Time point denoted: pre-sensitization, week 0. Treatment denoted: therapeutic diphenylcyclopropenone sensitization with weekly scalp DPC. The origin of this receptor is a woman younger than 30 with alopecia areata. Some clones in this sample may be carry-over from other donors' samples. The sample in question was whole blood, obtained in connection with sensitization to the hapten diphenylcyclopropenone (DPC). This chain links TRBV7-9 with TRBJ1-2; 10 nucleotides agree with TRBD1. CDR3 amino acids: CASSPVGVTGGADGYTF. The CDR3 DNA is TGTGCCAGCAGCCCAGTGGGGGTGACAGGGGGCGCAGATGGCTACACCTTC.